This TCR beta chain was identified in a study of blood T cell repertoires in COVID-19. TCRdb's table, derived via immunoSEQ multiplex PCR, lists solely in-frame clones and lacks some. The sample has about 56,000 clones; 75% to 90% are singletons. There are 13 residues in the CDR3. This TCR came from an older woman with COVID-19, enrolled during active disease. This sequence joins TRBV21-1 and TRBJ2-1; TRBD1 is the table's D call, not checked against the DNA. TRBV21-1 is a pseudogene locus. Sequencing was done on a sample of peripheral blood. The CDR3 here is CASRSRFRNEQFF. The CDR3 DNA sequence: TGTGCCAGCAGAAGTAGGTTCAGGAATGAGCAGTTCTTC.